This entry lists 28 T cell receptor beta chains sequenced from one sample in a study of vaccination effects on CD4 cells after COVID-19. Using viral peptide pools, the ViraFEST assay grew out antigen-specific CD4+ T cells prior to sequencing. Following culture for 9 to 11 days, CD4+ T cells were isolated. It was between March and December 2020 that the person had a SARS-CoV-2 infection confirmed by PCR. These receptors have no known antigen. Here immunoSEQ multiplex PCR was the method, and the copy in TCRdb shows in-frame clones only, minus some. The data show under 70,000 clones, more than 75% seen once. The starting material was CD4+ T cells from PBMCs cultured with HIV peptides, obtained before COVID-19 vaccination. Specified subset: HIV-1 Nef peptide pool negative control/reference culture. The receptors shown here come from a human donor who had a prior SARS-CoV-2 infection.

This sequence joins TRBV12-3 or TRBV12-4 and TRBJ1-1; unclear D gene. With 10 bases removed from V and 6 bases from J, the gap between germline ends came to 18 bases. The CDR3 has 13 residues. DNA for the CDR3: TGTGCCACCACCACCGGATGGTTCGCTGAAGCTTTCTTT. Protein product: CATTTGWFAEAFF.

The chain employs TRBV4-2 and TRBJ2-7; D call uncertain. Germline V lookup: CDR1 LGHNA, CDR2 YNFKEQ. The CDR3 length is 13 residues. Trimming pared 3 bases from V and 4 bases from J, leaving 10 bases between. CDR3 DNA: TGTGCCAGCAGCCAGGATGAACATTACGAGCAGTACTTC. Protein product: CASSQDEHYEQYF.

This chain connects TRBV9 to TRBJ1-5, with no clear D. Trimming pared 0 bases from V and 3 bases from J, leaving 7 bases between. Germline loops: CDR1 SGDLS, CDR2 YYNGEE. CDR3 length equals 14 residues. The CDR3 region is CASSVGAANQPQHF. The DNA of the CDR3 is TGTGCCAGCAGCGTAGGGGCAGCCAATCAGCCCCAGCATTTT.

This clone has just a few counts. The rearrangement links TRBV15 to TRBJ2-4; 9 bases are shared with TRBD2. The CDR3 spans 15 residues. The V gene end was trimmed by 1 base and the J gene end by 10 bases; junction bases not matched to a gene: 8. From germline, CDR1 is LNHNV and CDR2 YYDKDF (reference sequence). CDR3 nucleotides: TGTGCCACCAGCAGAGCTACGGTTCTAGCGGGGATTCAGTACTTC. It translates to CATSRATVLAGIQYF. Drawing the rest from reference TRBV15 and TRBJ2-4, the complete variable domain is DAMVIQNPRYQVTQFGKPVTLSCSQTLNHNVMYWYQQKSSQAPKLLFHYYDKDFNNEADTPDNFQSRRPNTSFCFLDIRSPGLGDTAMYLCATSRATVLAGIQYFGAGTRLSVL.

The genes are TRBV7-2 and TRBJ2-5, with D perhaps assigned TRBD1 or TRBD2 (5 bases each). This CDR3 has 13 residues. V dropped 1 base and J dropped 6 bases, with 9 bases sitting between them. The germline CDR1 and CDR2 sequences are SGHTA and FQGNSA. The CDR3, as DNA: TGTGCCAGCAGCTTAGATGGGGGTCAGACCCAGTACTTC. Its protein product is CASSLDGGQTQYF.

This sequence joins TRBV5-6 and TRBJ2-7, with a tentative D call TRBD1 (6 bases). This CDR3 contains 16 residues. CDR1 and CDR2 (germline): SGHDT, YYEEEE. With 4 bases removed from V and 6 bases from J, the gap between germline ends came to 23 bases. The CDR3 nucleotides are TGTGCCAGCAGCCCCTCAAGATTGGCCAGGGGACGCGAGCAGTACTTC. This translates into CASSPSRLARGREQYF.

The J gene is TRBJ2-7, the V gene TRBV5-1, with 12 positions matching TRBD2. With V trimmed by 4 bases and J by 0 bases, 11 bases remained unmatched. CDR1 is SGHRS, CDR2 YFSETQ, per germline. The CDR3 runs 18 residues. Here the CDR3 reads CASSPWQTSGRLSYEQYF. The DNA of the CDR3 is TGCGCCAGCAGCCCTTGGCAAACTAGCGGGAGGCTCTCCTACGAGCAGTACTTC.

The gene calls are TRBV5-6 and TRBJ2-1; TRBD2 might be the D (6 bases). The CDR3 covers 19 residues. The V gene lost 5 bases and the J gene lost 5 bases, with 29 bases spanning the gap. From germline, CDR1 is SGHDT and CDR2 YYEEEE. The CDR3 loop reads CASRGRKLALSRADNEQFF. The CDR3 DNA reads TGTGCCAGCAGGGGTCGGAAACTAGCTCTTTCTCGAGCAGACAATGAGCAGTTCTTC.

The chain carries TRBV6-5 and TRBJ2-2; 7 bases are shared with TRBD2. V gave up 0 bases and J gave up 0 bases; unmatched junction bases: 1. The CDR3 runs 16 residues. The germline V gene encodes CDR1 MNHEY and CDR2 SVGAGI. This chain's CDR3 is CASSYSSGANTGELFF. The CDR3 bases are TGTGCCAGCAGTTACTCGAGCGGGGCGAACACCGGGGAGCTGTTTTTT.

V and J are TRBV2 and TRBJ2-5; 8 bases match TRBD2. CDR3 size: 15 residues. V was clipped by 7 bases and J by 3 bases; unmatched bases: 10. CDR1 SNHLY and CDR2 FYNNEI come from the germline V gene. The CDR3 loop reads CASTETSGTEETQYF. CDR3 sequence (DNA): TGTGCCAGCACCGAAACTAGCGGAACAGAAGAGACCCAGTACTTC. Combining the CDR3 with reference TRBV2 and TRBJ2-5 gives the whole variable domain EPEVTQTPSHQVTQMGQEVILRCVPISNHLYFYWYRQILGQKVEFLVSFYNNEISEKSEIFDDQFSVERPDGSNFTLKIRSTKLEDSAMYFCASTETSGTEETQYFGPGTRLLVL.

The chain employs TRBV6-5 and TRBJ1-5; no definite D call. Germline V gene sequence: CDR1 MNHEY, CDR2 SVGAGI. CDR3 length: 15 residues. V dropped 7 bases and J dropped 4 bases, with 17 bases sitting between them. For the CDR3, the DNA is TGTGCCAGCAAGAATCCAGCGGGTACGAATCAGCCCCAGCATTTT. As protein: CASKNPAGTNQPQHF.

The CDR3 loop is CASSQTGYQETQYF. The CDR3 DNA follows: TGTGCCAGCAGCCAGACAGGATACCAAGAGACCCAGTACTTC. The V and J genes are TRBV6-5 and TRBJ2-5, with D maybe TRBD1 (6 bases). V was trimmed by 6 bases and J by 0 bases, leaving 11 bases between them. This CDR3 contains 14 residues. CDR1 is MNHEY, CDR2 SVGAGI, per germline.

The chain joins TRBV7-9 to TRBJ1-2; 7 bases are shared with TRBD1. CDR3 length equals 13 residues. The germline V gene encodes CDR1 SEHNR and CDR2 FQNEAQ (reference sequence). Trimming at V came to 5 bases and at J to 6 bases, leaving 6 bases not matched to a gene. CDR3: CASSPEGAHGYTF. CDR3 nucleotide sequence: TGTGCCAGCAGCCCCGAGGGGGCGCATGGCTACACCTTC. The full variable domain, completed using reference TRBV7-9 and TRBJ1-2, is DTGVSQNPRHKITKRGQNVTFRCDPISEHNRLYWYRQTLGQGPEFLTYFQNEAQLEKSRLLSDRFSAERPKGSFSTLEIQRTEQGDSAMYLCASSPEGAHGYTFGSGTRLTVV.

This chain joins TRBV2 and TRBJ2-1, with TRBD2 matching 13 bases. With V trimmed by 7 bases and J by 2 bases, 2 bases remained unmatched. The CDR3 has 15 amino acids. CDR1 and CDR2 (germline): SNHLY, FYNNEI. The CDR3 sequence: CASTGLAGAYNEQFF. In DNA form, the CDR3 reads TGTGCCAGCACCGGACTAGCGGGGGCCTACAATGAGCAGTTCTTC.

This clone was picked up a small number of times. The chain combines TRBV7-3 with TRBJ1-1, with D unclear. The V gene's germline CDR1 is SGHTA and CDR2 FQGTGA. This CDR3 comprises 13 residues. The V gene lost 3 bases and the J gene lost 2 bases, with 7 bases spanning the gap. CDR3 bases: TGTGCCAGCAGCTTTTCATTCAACACTGAAGCTTTCTTT. Translation: CASSFSFNTEAFF.

This chain joins TRBV9 and TRBJ1-4, with 7 bases fitting TRBD1. V lost 0 bases, J lost 8 bases, and 10 bases stayed unmatched. Germline V CDR1 and CDR2: SGDLS, YYNGEE. The CDR3 totals 16 residues. CDR3 sequence reads: CASSVGRQGYGEKLFF. Written as DNA, the CDR3 is TGTGCCAGCAGCGTAGGTAGACAGGGTTATGGAGAAAAACTGTTTTTT.

This sequence joins TRBV4-2 and TRBJ1-4, with D possibly TRBD1 on 5 matching bases. There are 16 residues in the CDR3. Germline V gene sequence: CDR1 LGHNA, CDR2 YNFKEQ. V gave up 2 bases and J gave up 8 bases, with 18 bases separating them. CDR3 in DNA: TGTGCCAGCAGCCAACCACAGACAGAATCTTACGAAAAACTGTTTTTT. Translating it yields CASSQPQTESYEKLFF.

This clone was seen only a few times. The chain employs TRBV2 and TRBJ2-2; D possibly matches TRBD1 or TRBD2 (5 bases each). V lost 11 bases and J lost 1, with 14 bases in between. This CDR3 contains 14 residues. The germline V gene has CDR1 SNHLY and CDR2 FYNNEI. The CDR3 here is CAQIRDLNTGELFF. CDR3 sequence (DNA): TGTGCCCAGATTCGGGACCTGAACACCGGGGAGCTGTTTTTT.

The count of this clone is one. The rearrangement joins TRBV7-3 to TRBJ2-5; TRBD2 is a possible D gene (6 bases). Germline values: CDR1 SGHTA, CDR2 FQGTGA. V shed 0 bases and J shed 6 bases, with 11 bases lying between them. The CDR3 length is 14 residues. This CDR3 reads CASSLTGGRKTQYF. In DNA form, the CDR3 reads TGTGCCAGCAGCTTAACGGGGGGAAGAAAGACCCAGTACTTC.

The chain combines TRBV12-5 with TRBJ1-1; 11 nucleotides align to TRBD1. V was clipped by 5 bases and J by 6 bases; unmatched bases: 5. The CDR3 length is 14 residues. Germline V gene sequence: CDR1 LGHNT, CDR2 FRNRAP. The CDR3, as DNA: TGTGCTAGTGGTAAGGACAGGGGGCAGGCTGAAGCTTTCTTT. This sequence encodes CASGKDRGQAEAFF.

This clone was observed a single time. The chain employs TRBV20-1 and TRBJ2-5; TRBD2 agrees at 10 bases. This CDR3 region has 15 residues. J was trimmed by 5 bases and V by 3 bases; bases with no gene match: 9. CDR1 is DFQATT, CDR2 SNEGSKA, per germline (reference sequence). CDR3 region: CSASKSGRAGETQYF. CDR3 DNA: TGCAGTGCTAGTAAGAGCGGGAGGGCCGGGGAGACCCAGTACTTC.

The chain couples TRBV3-1 (or the pseudogene TRBV3-2) to TRBJ1-2; D is undetermined. The germline V gene has CDR1 LGHDT and CDR2 YNNKEL (reference sequence). V was cut by 0 bases and J by 3 bases, with 11 bases left in between. The CDR3 consists of 15 residues. The CDR3 nucleotides read TGTGCCAGCAGCCAAGATTCTCGGTTGTACTATGGCTACACCTTC. It encodes CASSQDSRLYYGYTF.

The V and J genes are TRBV5-8 and TRBJ2-2; TRBD1 agrees at 7 bases. The germline V gene has CDR1 SGHTS and CDR2 YDEGEE. The V segment lost 1 base and the J segment 2 bases; nucleotides outside the gene matches: 2. There are 15 residues in the CDR3. CDR3 amino acids: CASSLRQGNTGELFF. The CDR3 region has the DNA TGTGCCAGCAGCTTGCGACAGGGAAACACCGGGGAGCTGTTTTTT.

The chain is built from TRBV5-1 and TRBJ1-5; D not certain. Germline V gene lookup returns CDR1 SGHRS and CDR2 YFSETQ. The CDR3 has 15 amino acids. Trimming pared 4 bases from V and 1 base from J, leaving 12 bases between. CDR3 sequence (DNA): TGCGCCAGCAGCCTAGGACCCGAAAGCAATCAGCCCCAGCATTTT. It specifies CASSLGPESNQPQHF.

This sequence joins TRBV5-1 and TRBJ2-7; D is ambiguous. The V end was cut by 3 bases, the J end by 2 bases, with 9 bases between. There are 13 residues in the CDR3. Germline V lookup: CDR1 SGHRS, CDR2 YFSETQ. CDR3 protein: CASSSEPPYEQYF. The DNA of the CDR3 is TGCGCCAGCAGCTCCGAACCTCCCTACGAGCAGTACTTC.

The chain recombines TRBV5-5 with TRBJ1-3, with 7 nucleotides matching TRBD1. In germline, CDR1 is SGHKS, CDR2 YYEKEE (reference sequence). This CDR3 is 14 amino acids long. J was trimmed by 3 bases and V by 4 bases; bases with no gene match: 4. CDR3 coding DNA: TGTGCCAGCAGCACTACAGGGGTTGGAAACACCATATATTTT. Its protein is CASSTTGVGNTIYF. The whole variable domain, remainder taken from reference TRBV5-5 and TRBJ1-3, is DAGVTQSPTHLIKTRGQQVTLRCSPISGHKSVSWYQQVLGQGPQFIFQYYEKEERGRGNFPDRFSARQFPNYSSELNVNALLLGDSALYLCASSTTGVGNTIYFGEGSWLTVV.

This clone was seen a few times. The chain uses TRBV2 and TRBJ2-2; 9 bases map to TRBD2. Germline loops: CDR1 SNHLY, CDR2 FYNNEI. CDR3 length equals 18 residues. V was clipped by 1 base and J by 1 base; unmatched bases: 7. The CDR3 here is CASSEGVLAGENTGELFF. The CDR3 DNA follows: TGTGCCAGCAGTGAAGGGGTGTTAGCGGGGGAGAACACCGGGGAGCTGTTTTTT.

The chain couples TRBV2 to TRBJ2-2; D is perhaps TRBD1 (5 bases). Per germline, CDR1 SNHLY and CDR2 FYNNEI. V was trimmed by 1 base and J by 5 bases, leaving 8 bases between them. The CDR3 has 14 residues. This chain's CDR3 is CASSEVSGTGELFF. The CDR3 DNA sequence: TGTGCCAGCAGTGAAGTATCAGGGACCGGGGAGCTGTTTTTT.